The rows below give T cell receptor beta chains drawn from one sample of a study of a mutant IDH1 vaccine in newly diagnosed glioma. The data were produced by immunoSEQ multiplex PCR, yet TCRdb's version contains in-frame clones alone and is incomplete. The repertoire holds roughly 38,000 clones, with around 76% as singletons. No antigens are known for them. Sequences were derived from PBMCs, sampled from a glioma patient whose treatment included an IDH1 peptide vaccine. These TCRs come from a man aged 45 to 65 with glioma. Both conserved end residues are part of each CDR3. D genes are given only for firm matches. The size field is filled for only some rows; it gives once, few, many or a size class.

>.|few|TRBV10-2|TRBJ1-1
TGCGCCAGCACGGCAGGGGCTCTCCCTGAAGCTTTCTTT
CASTAGALPEAFF
>.|.|TRBV18|TRBJ1-4
TGTGCCAGCTCACAGGGGATCGGAGGAGAAAAACTGTTTTTT
CASSQGIGGEKLFF
>.|.|TRBV5-1|TRBJ2-7
TGCGCCAGCAGCTTGGAGGCAGGGGCCGAGCAGTACTTC
CASSLEAGAEQYF
>.|.|TRBV30|TRBJ2-1
TGTGCCTGGAGTGGCCCAAGGACAGCCTACAATGAGCAGTTCTTC
CAWSGPRTAYNEQFF
>TRBD2|.|TRBV7-6|TRBJ2-2
TGTGCCAGCAGCTTAGGAGCGGGGGGGCCAGGCACCGGGGAGCTGTTTTTT
CASSLGAGGPGTGELFF
>.|.|TRBV9|TRBJ2-2
TGTGCCAGCAGCGTCGTGGGGACCGGGGAGCTGTTTTTT
CASSVVGTGELFF
>.|few|TRBV15|TRBJ2-2
TGTGCCACCAGCAGAGAACGGTGGGCCGGGGAGCTGTTTTTT
CATSRERWAGELFF
>.|few|TRBV30|TRBJ1-1
TGTGCCTGGAGCCGTGCCTGGAACACTGAAGCTTTCTTT
CAWSRAWNTEAFF
>.|.|TRBV25-1|TRBJ1-4
TGTGCCAGCTCAGGGGCAACTAATGAAAAACTGTTTTTT
CASSGATNEKLFF
>TRBD1|few|TRBV27|TRBJ2-7
TGTGCCAGCAGTTTAAGAGGACAGGGGGCTATATCGCACGAGCAGTACTTC
CASSLRGQGAISHEQYF
>.|.|TRBV5-1|TRBJ2-5
TGCGCCAGCAGCTTGGACCCTAAGGAGACCCAGTACTTC
CASSLDPKETQYF
>.|.|TRBV28|TRBJ2-6
TGTGCCAGCAGTTTGACCCAGGGGACTGGGGCCAACGTCCTGACTTTC
CASSLTQGTGANVLTF
>TRBD1|.|TRBV19|TRBJ1-5
TGTGCCAGCCGTAGGACAGGGGAGAATTGGAGCAATCAGCCCCAGCATTTT
CASRRTGENWSNQPQHF
>TRBD1|.|TRBV7-6|TRBJ2-2
TGTGCCAGCAGCTTACAAGGGGGACAGTTTCCCGGGGAGCTGTTTTTT
CASSLQGGQFPGELFF
>TRBD1|.|TRBV5-8|TRBJ1-6
TGTGCCAGTGGACAGGGGTATAATTCACCCCTCCACTTT
CASGQGYNSPLHF
>.|.|TRBV5-5|TRBJ2-2
TGTGCCAGCAGCTTGGACTACAGAGGGGAGCTGTTTTTT
CASSLDYRGELFF
>TRBD2|medium-sized|TRBV2|TRBJ2-5
TGTGCCAGCAGGACAACTAGCGGGGCGGAGACCCAGTACTTC
CASRTTSGAETQYF
>.|.|TRBV2|TRBJ2-3
TGTGCCAGCAGTGCGGAGGGACAGAACACAGATACGCAGTATTTT
CASSAEGQNTDTQYF
>TRBD1|.|TRBV6-5|TRBJ1-3
TGTGCCAGCAGCCGACAGGGCTCTGGAAACACCATATATTTT
CASSRQGSGNTIYF
>.|.|TRBV19|TRBJ2-5
TGTGCCAGTAGTATAGAGGGGGGAGAGACCCAGTACTTC
CASSIEGGETQYF
>TRBD1|.|TRBV7-8|TRBJ2-4
TGTGCCAGCAGCCCGACAGGGCTAGCCAAAAACATTCAGTACTTC
CASSPTGLAKNIQYF
>.|.|TRBV11-2|TRBJ2-5
TGTGCCAGCACCCGAGGGGCTGTCTCAGAGACCCAGTACTTC
CASTRGAVSETQYF
>.|.|TRBV6-1|TRBJ2-3
TGTGCCAGCAGTAGGTTCACAGATACGCAGTATTTT
CASSRFTDTQYF
>.|.|TRBV5-4|TRBJ2-3
TGTGCCAGCAGCAGGACGGAGCCTAGCACAGATACGCAGTATTTT
CASSRTEPSTDTQYF
>.|.|TRBV5-4|TRBJ1-5
TGTGCCAGCAGCTCCGGCCTTGAGGGACAGCCCCAGCATTTT
CASSSGLEGQPQHF
>.|.|TRBV5-4|TRBJ1-1
TGTGCCAGCAGCTTGTCCCCGGAGAACACTGAAGCTTTCTTT
CASSLSPENTEAFF
>TRBD1|.|TRBV19|TRBJ2-7
TGTGCCAGTAGCCTCCGGGACAGGGGACACGAGCAGTACTTC
CASSLRDRGHEQYF
>TRBD1|.|TRBV7-8|TRBJ2-7
TGTGCCAGCAGCTTAATGGACAGGGACCCCTTAGAGCAGTACTTC
CASSLMDRDPLEQYF
>.|once|TRBV9|TRBJ2-3
TGTGCCAGCAGCGTAGACGGGGGACTGACGCAGGGAAATACGCAGTATTTT
CASSVDGGLTQGNTQYF
>.|.|TRBV14|TRBJ2-1
TGTGCCAGCAGTCGGACTGTAGGTGAGCAGTTCTTC
CASSRTVGEQFF
>TRBD1|.|TRBV7-2|TRBJ1-2
TGTGCCAGCAGCCCCCAGGGGACAGGGGGCTACTATGGCTACACCTTC
CASSPQGTGGYYGYTF
>TRBD1|.|TRBV13|TRBJ1-3
TGTGCCAGCAGCCCTAGCCCGGGACAGGGCGAAGGAAACACCATATATTTT
CASSPSPGQGEGNTIYF
>.|once|TRBV21-1|TRBJ1-2
TGTGCCAGCAGCAAAGTCCGGGGCTATGGCTACACCTTC
CASSKVRGYGYTF
>TRBD2|once|TRBV6-5|TRBJ2-7
TGTGCCAGCAGTTCGGCTAGCGGGGGGGCGGACGAGCAGTACTTC
CASSSASGGADEQYF
>.|few|TRBV4-2|TRBJ1-2
TGTGCCAGCAGCGGATCGGGCATGGGGTTAACCTTC
CASSGSGMGLTF
>.|.|TRBV18|TRBJ1-1
TGTGCCAGCTCACCTTCCGACACTGAAGCTTTCTTT
CASSPSDTEAFF
>.|.|TRBV7-9|TRBJ2-1
TGTGCCAGCAGCTCGTGGGTTACGGACAATGAGCAGTTCTTC
CASSSWVTDNEQFF
>.|.|TRBV15|TRBJ2-5
TGTGCCACCAGCAGAGAACGGGAGACCCAGTACTTC
CATSRERETQYF
>.|once|TRBV6-5|TRBJ1-6
TGTGCCAGCAGTTACTCACAAGGCGAGAATTCACCCCTCCACTTT
CASSYSQGENSPLHF
>.|.|TRBV7-9|TRBJ2-5
TGTGCCAGCAGCTCCCCCCTTACAAATCAAGAGACCCAGTACTTC
CASSSPLTNQETQYF
>.|.|TRBV18|TRBJ1-2
TGTGCCAGCTCACCAGATACAGGAATCTATGGCTACACCTTC
CASSPDTGIYGYTF
>TRBD1|.|TRBV10-3|TRBJ1-1
TGTGCCATCAGCACCTCAGGGGGGACTGAAGCTTTCTTT
CAISTSGGTEAFF
>.|.|TRBV10-3|TRBJ1-5
TGTGCCATCCGGGACTTAGGGGTGAATCAGCCCCAGCATTTT
CAIRDLGVNQPQHF
>.|.|TRBV4-1|TRBJ2-1
TGCGCCAGCAGCCTAAGAGGTCCAGCGGGCTCCTACAATGAGCAGTTCTTC
CASSLRGPAGSYNEQFF
>.|few|TRBV6-4|TRBJ2-2
TGTGCCAGCAGTCGCCTACGCAGGGATCCCGGGGAGCTGTTTTTT
CASSRLRRDPGELFF
>.|.|TRBV6-9|TRBJ1-5
TGTGCCAGCGAGGTCGGGACCGTCAAGCCCCAGCATTTT
CASEVGTVKPQHF